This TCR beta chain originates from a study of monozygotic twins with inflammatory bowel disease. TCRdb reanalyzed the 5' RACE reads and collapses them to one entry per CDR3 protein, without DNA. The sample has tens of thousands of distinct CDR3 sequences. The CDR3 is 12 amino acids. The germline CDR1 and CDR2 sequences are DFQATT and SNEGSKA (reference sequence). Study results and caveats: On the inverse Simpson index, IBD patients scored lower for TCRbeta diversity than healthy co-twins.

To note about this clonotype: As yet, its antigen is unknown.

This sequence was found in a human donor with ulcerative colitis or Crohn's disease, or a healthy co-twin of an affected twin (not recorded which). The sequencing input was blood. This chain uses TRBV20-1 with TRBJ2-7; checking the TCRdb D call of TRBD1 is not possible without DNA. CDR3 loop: CSAEQTDYEQYF.